The T cell receptor beta chain under discussion was sequenced for a study of tumor-infiltrating lymphocytes in primary liver carcinoma. Study as a whole: Stage T1-T3 N0M0 tumors spanned about 4 to 11 cm.

The V gene's germline CDR1 is SQVTM and CDR2 ANQGSEA. The CDR3 is 18 residues long. The study co-extracted DNA and RNA from about 19-30 mg of unsorted bulk tissue. Chronic HBV infection was present in the patients, who were treatment-naive. Study-wide results and caveats: Among top clones, only about 7.5-25% appeared in all five tumor regions.

To note about this clonotype: The antigen remains undetermined. The junction departs from the called germline gene at one end, perhaps through a read error.

With 500 ng total RNA as template and a constant-region primer, TCR beta cDNA was made. It was through three nested multiplex PCR rounds of slightly modified ARM-PCR that TCR beta libraries arose. For around 10 cycles apiece, the opening two PCR rounds ran with TRBV1-TRBV30 forward primers and a C-beta reverse primer. Via MiXCR, TCRdb re-called the multiplex PCR reads, giving one row per CDR3 protein. The sample consists of around 190,000 distinct CDR3 sequences, over 80% of them appearing once. This clonotype originated in a man in his forties with primary liver carcinoma and hepatitis B virus infection. V usage is TRBV29-1 and J usage is TRBJ1-2; D perhaps matches TRBD1 (5 bases). Sequencing was performed on tumor tissue from primary liver carcinoma. Here the CDR3 reads CNVGAPTGTQVANYGYTF. CDR3 nucleotides: TGCAACGTTGGGGCACCAACTGGAACACAAGTGGCTAACTATGGCTATACCTTC.